The 26 T cell receptor beta chains given below trace back to one sample, sequenced in a study of T-cell memory formation after mild COVID-19. TCRdb re-called the 5' RACE reads with MiXCR, one entry per CDR3 protein. Among about 140,000 distinct CDR3 sequences listed, 5.5% to 7% were seen once. Material for sequencing was PBMCs or a T cell subset sorted from them (not recorded which). Receptor source: an adult woman who had mild COVID-19 (a few samples of this study predate the infection). Cell type and time point are not known.

This clonotype was counted a few times. The rearrangement links TRBV18 to TRBJ1-2, with 7 bases matching TRBD1. This CDR3 has 15 residues. The ends lost 3 bases at V and 0 bases at J; junction bases unmatched: 4. Germline V gene lookup returns CDR1 KGHSH and CDR2 LQKENI. Here the CDR3 DNA reads TGTGCCAGCTCACCCGGGACAGATGCTAACTATGGCTACACCTTC. It translates to CASSPGTDANYGYTF.

This clonotype was counted ten times or more. The rearrangement joins TRBV20-1 to TRBJ2-7, with 8 bases lining up with TRBD1. Trimming took 5 bases from V and 4 from J; bases not matched to a gene: 10. The V gene's germline CDR1 is DFQATT and CDR2 SNEGSKA (reference sequence). This CDR3 region has 14 residues. The CDR3 nucleotides read TGCAGTGCTGGGGTGCGGACAGGGTCTTACGAGCAGTACTTC. This codes for CSAGVRTGSYEQYF.

This clonotype was observed a few times. This chain joins TRBV4-2 and TRBJ2-7, with D tentatively TRBD2 (5 bases). From germline, CDR1 is LGHNA and CDR2 YNFKEQ. V was trimmed by 4 bases and J by 4 bases, leaving 14 bases between them. The CDR3 runs to 14 residues. DNA for the CDR3: TGTGCCAGCAGCCCCTCAACGGGGAATTACGAGCAGTACTTC. It is translated as CASSPSTGNYEQYF.

At least ten counts were recorded for this clonotype. This sequence joins TRBV7-3 and TRBJ2-1; D is uncertain. This CDR3 has 13 residues. Germline V lookup: CDR1 SGHTA, CDR2 FQGTGA. Trimming stripped 5 bases from V and 10 bases from J, with 15 bases between. This CDR3 is CASSPTVQSEQFF. In DNA, the CDR3 is TGTGCCAGCAGCCCTACCGTACAGTCCGAGCAGTTCTTC.

This clonotype was counted many times. The chain carries TRBV4-2 and TRBJ2-2, with D unresolved. V shed 3 bases and J shed 9 bases, with 11 bases lying between them. This CDR3 has 13 residues. Germline V CDR1 and CDR2: LGHNA, YNFKEQ. CDR3 region: CASSHGATRELFF. In nucleotides, the CDR3 is TGTGCCAGCAGCCATGGAGCGACCAGGGAGCTGTTTTTT.

The rearrangement links TRBV6-5 to TRBJ2-1; 7 bases are a match to TRBD2. V shed 10 bases and J 7 bases; nucleotides not matched to a gene: 19. This CDR3 has 16 residues. CDR1 and CDR2 from the germline V gene are MNHEY and SVGAGI. CDR3 DNA sequence: TGTGCCACCGGGGGGTATAGCGGAGGGAAGGAAAATGAGCAGTTCTTC. It yields the protein CATGGYSGGKENEQFF.

This clonotype was seen more than once but under ten times. V gene TRBV9 combines with J gene TRBJ1-1; maybe TRBD1 (5 bases). This CDR3 spans 15 amino acids. In germline, CDR1 is SGDLS, CDR2 YYNGEE. Deletions cut 2 bases from V and 5 bases from J, with 16 bases between. The CDR3 reads CASSVGGNTVTEAFF. DNA for the CDR3: TGTGCCAGCAGCGTTGGGGGAAATACTGTAACTGAAGCTTTCTTT.

This clonotype was picked up many times. The chain links TRBV12-3 or TRBV12-4 to TRBJ2-5; D perhaps matches TRBD1 (6 bases). V was pared by 3 bases and J by 5 bases, with 10 bases between. The CDR3 covers 13 residues. The DNA of the CDR3 is TGTGCCAGCAGTTTTGGGGGCGCGGAGACCCAGTACTTC. This encodes CASSFGGAETQYF.

This clonotype came up many times. V is TRBV7-9 and J is TRBJ1-4, with 10 bases lining up with TRBD1. The junction had 5 bases not matched to a gene; V was cut back by 3 bases and J by 7 bases. The germline CDR1 and CDR2 sequences are SEHNR and FQNEAQ (reference sequence). The CDR3 contains 15 residues. CDR3 protein: CASSFDRQGAEKLFF. CDR3 bases: TGTGCCAGCAGCTTCGACCGACAGGGGGCTGAAAAACTGTTTTTT.

V is TRBV4-3 and J is TRBJ2-1; D is ambiguous. The CDR3 contains 14 residues. The V end was cut by 1 base, the J end by 6 bases, with 10 bases between. The germline V gene has CDR1 LGHNA and CDR2 YSLEER. The DNA of the CDR3 is TGCGCCAGCAGCCAAGCCCGGCAGTCCAATGAGCAGTTCTTC. Its protein product is CASSQARQSNEQFF.

This clonotype was observed a few times. V is TRBV5-1 and J is TRBJ2-3; TRBD2 aligns across 8 bases. In germline, CDR1 is SGHRS, CDR2 YFSETQ. CDR3 length equals 14 residues. V gave up 4 bases and J gave up 3 bases; unmatched junction bases: 4. CDR3 sequence (DNA): TGCGCCAGCAGCCCGGGACTAGAGACAGATACGCAGTATTTT. The encoded protein is CASSPGLETDTQYF.

This clonotype was seen ten or more times. The V gene is TRBV12-3 or TRBV12-4, the J gene TRBJ1-1, with D uncertain. Between the trimmed V and J ends, which lost 3 bases and 1 base, there was a span of 12 bases. The CDR3 has 15 residues. The CDR3 region is CASSFLGYQNTEAFF. The CDR3 region has the DNA TGTGCCAGCAGTTTTCTGGGGTACCAGAACACTGAAGCTTTCTTT.

This clonotype was counted a few times. The J gene is TRBJ2-1, the V gene TRBV5-6; D possibly corresponds to TRBD2 (5 bases). Trimming removed 4 bases from V and 9 bases from J, with 11 bases in between. The V gene's germline CDR1 is SGHDT and CDR2 YYEEEE. The CDR3 length is 12 residues. The CDR3 loop reads CASSRPEGEQFF. CDR3 nucleotides: TGTGCCAGCAGCCGTCCCGAGGGTGAGCAGTTCTTC. The whole variable domain, remainder taken from reference TRBV5-6 and TRBJ2-1, is DAGVTQSPTHLIKTRGQQVTLRCSPKSGHDTVSWYQQALGQGPQFIFQYYEEEERQRGNFPDRFSGHQFPNYSSELNVNALLLGDSALYLCASSRPEGEQFFGPGTRLTVL.

This clonotype was counted a few times. The V and J genes are TRBV4-2 and TRBJ2-7, with 9 positions matching TRBD2. Losses at the gene ends were 0 bases for V and 7 bases for J; bases not matched to a gene: 7. Per the germline V gene, CDR1 is LGHNA and CDR2 is YNFKEQ. CDR3 length: 15 residues. CDR3 region: CASSQEIAGEREQYF. The CDR3 DNA follows: TGTGCCAGCAGCCAAGAAATAGCGGGAGAGCGTGAGCAGTACTTC.

The genes are TRBV7-2 and TRBJ2-3, with TRBD2 matching over 8 bases. Germline V gene data show CDR1 as SGHTA and CDR2 as FQGNSA. The CDR3 totals 16 residues. V shed 0 bases, J shed 1 base, and the junction held 3 bases outside the gene matches. CDR3 in amino acids: CASSLAGRGGTDTQYF. The CDR3 DNA follows: TGTGCCAGCAGCTTAGCGGGGCGGGGGGGCACAGATACGCAGTATTTT.

This clonotype was counted only a few times. The rearrangement links TRBV12-3 or TRBV12-4 to TRBJ2-1; D perhaps matches TRBD1 (5 bases). Between the trimmed V and J ends, which lost 4 bases and 1 base, there was a span of 8 bases. The CDR3 is 14 residues long. Here the CDR3 DNA reads TGTGCCAGCAGTTCAGGGTGGTCCTACAATGAGCAGTTCTTC. Translation: CASSSGWSYNEQFF.

This clonotype appeared many times. The rearrangement uses TRBV12-5 and TRBJ2-7, with 7 bases fitting TRBD2. The CDR3 length is 18 residues. V shed 1 base and J 2 bases; nucleotides not matched to a gene: 14. In germline, CDR1 is LGHNT, CDR2 FRNRAP. CDR3 sequence reads: CASGLAYWGGGVPYEQYF. CDR3 DNA sequence: TGTGCTAGTGGTTTGGCCTACTGGGGGGGGGGTGTCCCCTACGAGCAGTACTTC.

This clonotype was seen ten or more times. The rearrangement joins TRBV6-5 to TRBJ2-7; D is unclear. The V and J ends lost 11 bases and 3 bases respectively, with 17 bases between them. The CDR3 has 13 residues. Germline V gene data show CDR1 as MNHEY and CDR2 as SVGAGI. The DNA of the CDR3 is TGTGCCGTAAGAACGACTCCCAGCTACGAGCAGTACTTC. Its protein is CAVRTTPSYEQYF.

This clonotype was recorded at least ten times. The chain joins TRBV20-1 to TRBJ2-3, with 7 bases identical to TRBD2. Per the germline V gene, CDR1 is DFQATT and CDR2 is SNEGSKA (reference sequence). The CDR3 consists of 14 residues. Trimming cost V 6 bases and J 5 bases; bases outside gene matches: 11. The CDR3 loop is CSAESGAKRDTQYF. The CDR3 DNA follows: TGCAGTGCGGAGAGCGGGGCTAAAAGAGATACGCAGTATTTT.

This clonotype was recorded a few times. This sequence joins TRBV7-2 and TRBJ2-3, with D maybe TRBD2 (5 bases). Germline V lookup: CDR1 SGHTA, CDR2 FQGNSA. V lost 4 bases and J 7 bases, leaving 12 bases between the germline ends. CDR3 length equals 13 residues. CDR3 amino acids: CASSSGSFYTQYF. In DNA, the CDR3 is TGTGCCAGCAGCTCGGGGTCCTTTTATACGCAGTATTTT.

At least ten counts were recorded for this clonotype. V and J are TRBV7-3 and TRBJ2-3; no definite D call. With 4 bases removed from V and 4 bases from J, the gap between germline ends came to 21 bases. The length of the CDR3 is 17 residues. Germline CDR1 is SGHTA and CDR2 is FQGTGA. The CDR3 DNA reads as TGTGCCAGCAGCTCTAGGCGCCTGGTTGCCGAGGCAGATACGCAGTATTTT. Translation: CASSSRRLVAEADTQYF.

The gene calls are TRBV5-1 and TRBJ1-1; tentatively, D is TRBD1 (5 bases). The germline gives CDR1 SGHRS, CDR2 YFSETQ. The CDR3 loop spans 15 amino acids. Trimming left V 1 base short and J 5 bases short, with 15 bases between. CDR3 sequence: CASSLWQGTGTEAFF. CDR3 bases: TGCGCCAGCAGCTTGTGGCAGGGCACGGGGACTGAAGCTTTCTTT.

This clonotype has ten or more counts. The V call is TRBV4-2, the J call TRBJ2-5; D not certain. The germline V gene encodes CDR1 LGHNA and CDR2 YNFKEQ. With 3 bases removed from V and 2 bases from J, the gap between germline ends came to 10 bases. This CDR3 region has 14 residues. Written as DNA, the CDR3 is TGTGCCAGCAGCCAGCAGGACGCGCAAGAGACCCAGTACTTC. It is translated as CASSQQDAQETQYF.

This clonotype was counted at least ten times. The chain uses TRBV2 and TRBJ2-5; D remains unclear. The germline V and J ends were trimmed by 2 bases and 2 bases, with 12 bases remaining between them. The V gene's germline CDR1 is SNHLY and CDR2 FYNNEI. This CDR3 comprises 15 residues. The DNA for the CDR3 is TGTGCCAGCAGTGAACCCCCCCCAAGACAAGAGACCCAGTACTTC. Translated, it gives CASSEPPPRQETQYF.

This clonotype was detected ten times or more. The chain employs TRBV12-3 or TRBV12-4 and TRBJ2-2, with 12 nucleotides matching TRBD1. The CDR3 totals 16 residues. With V trimmed by 5 bases and J by 6 bases, 7 bases remained unmatched. The CDR3 bases are TGTGCCAGCAGTCTCGGGACAGGGGGCCTTTCCGGGGAGCTGTTTTTT. Translated, it gives CASSLGTGGLSGELFF.

This clonotype appeared many times. The chain couples TRBV7-9 to TRBJ1-5; the D gene is possibly TRBD1 (5 bases). Per the germline V gene, CDR1 is SEHNR and CDR2 is FQNEAQ (reference sequence). The V and J ends lost 2 bases and 7 bases respectively, with 12 bases between them. This CDR3 contains 14 residues. CDR3 protein: CASSLNEGRQPQHF. Here the CDR3 DNA reads TGTGCCAGCAGCTTAAACGAGGGGAGGCAGCCCCAGCATTTT. The full variable domain, completed using reference TRBV7-9 and TRBJ1-5, is DTGVSQNPRHKITKRGQNVTFRCDPISEHNRLYWYRQTLGQGPEFLTYFQNEAQLEKSRLLSDRFSAERPKGSFSTLEIQRTEQGDSAMYLCASSLNEGRQPQHFGDGTRLSIL.